This is a list of T cell receptor beta chains from one sample in a study of technical replicates of blood from a few donors. Some clones are missing from TCRdb's copy, which holds only in-frame ones; the method was immunoSEQ multiplex PCR. The data contain fewer than 60,000 clones, about 96% of them singletons. The sequenced sample was PBMCs. The receptors stem from a human donor in good health. Some clones in this sample may be carry-over from other donors' samples. Each CDR3 is given with its conserved first and last residue. Each record gives: clone size, J gene, V gene, D gene, CDR3 protein, CDR3 DNA. The D gene is left open where the match is weak. The size field is filled for only some rows; it gives once, few, many or a size class.

>-|TRBJ2-1|TRBV4-1|TRBD1
CASSQERDRGLNEQFF
TGCGCCAGCAGCCAAGAGCGGGACAGGGGGCTAAATGAGCAGTTCTTC
>-|TRBJ2-2|TRBV19|TRBD1
CASSIRNLNRGLGTGELFF
TGTGCCAGTAGTATCCGGAACCTCAACAGGGGGCTAGGAACCGGGGAGCTGTTTTTT
>-|TRBJ2-7|TRBV2|-
CASSRDFFSYEQYF
TGTGCCAGCAGCCGGGACTTCTTCTCCTACGAGCAGTACTTC
>-|TRBJ1-2|TRBV6-5|TRBD1
CASSRRQGEKATF
TGTGCCAGCAGTCGCAGACAGGGGGAGAAAGCGACCTTC
>-|TRBJ1-1|TRBV6-5|-
CASSYSTVVWNTEAFF
TGTGCCAGCAGTTACTCGACTGTCGTTTGGAACACTGAAGCTTTCTTT
>-|TRBJ2-5|TRBV5-1|-
CASPRTKLETQYF
TGCGCCAGCCCCCGGACAAAGTTAGAGACCCAGTACTTC
>-|TRBJ2-1|TRBV4-3|-
CASSLGRGRGRTEQFF
TGCGCCAGCAGCCTGGGGAGGGGGCGCGGGAGGACTGAGCAGTTCTTC
>-|TRBJ1-1|TRBV21-1|-
CASSIQEGTEAFF
TGTGCCAGCAGCATTCAGGAGGGTACTGAAGCTTTCTTT
>-|TRBJ1-1|TRBV5-8|-
CASSPLTLNTEAFF
TGTGCCAGCAGCCCCCTTACTCTGAACACTGAAGCTTTCTTT
>-|TRBJ2-2|TRBV27|-
CASSSPPSGGELFF
TGTGCCAGCAGTTCCCCCCCCTCCGGCGGGGAGCTGTTTTTT
>-|TRBJ2-3|TRBV19|-
CASSNFGGTSTDTQYF
TGTGCCAGTAGTAATTTTGGGGGGACCAGCACAGATACGCAGTATTTT
>once|TRBJ2-1|TRBV5-1|TRBD1
CASSWDSSSYNEQFF
TGCGCCAGCAGCTGGGACAGTAGCTCCTACAATGAGCAGTTCTTC
>-|TRBJ1-2|TRBV27|TRBD1
CASSLRTGGLYGYTF
TGTGCCAGCTCCCTACGGACAGGAGGGCTCTATGGCTACACCTTC
>once|TRBJ2-1|TRBV6-5|TRBD2
CASSYSSAGGDNEQFF
TGTGCCAGCAGTTACTCTTCAGCGGGGGGGGACAATGAGCAGTTCTTC
>-|TRBJ2-7|TRBV6-5|TRBD2
CASSYSASGRYEQYF
TGTGCCAGCAGTTACTCGGCTAGCGGGAGATACGAGCAGTACTTC
>-|TRBJ2-7|TRBV29-1|TRBD2
CSVTSGPQPYEQYF
TGCAGCGTAACTAGCGGACCACAACCCTACGAGCAGTACTTC
>once|TRBJ2-3|TRBV5-4|TRBD2
CASFSGALTDTQYF
TGTGCCAGCTTTAGCGGGGCCCTCACGGATACGCAGTATTTT
>-|TRBJ2-2|TRBV19|-
CASMAGNSGGELFF
TGTGCCAGTATGGCGGGGAACTCTGGCGGGGAGCTGTTTTTT
>-|TRBJ2-2|TRBV30|-
CAWSPAGIGELFF
TGTGCCTGGAGTCCCGCGGGAATCGGGGAGCTGTTTTTT
>-|TRBJ2-7|TRBV19|TRBD2
CASSLSSGSFYPYEQYF
TGTGCCAGTAGTTTATCTAGCGGGAGCTTCTACCCCTACGAGCAGTACTTC
>-|TRBJ2-3|TRBV4-3|-
CASSQDQEARADTQYF
TGCGCCAGCAGCCAAGATCAAGAAGCCCGGGCAGATACGCAGTATTTT
>-|TRBJ2-1|TRBV5-1|-
CASSLEDSSYNEQFF
TGCGCCAGCAGCTTGGAAGATAGCTCCTACAATGAGCAGTTCTTC
>-|TRBJ1-3|TRBV4-3|-
CASSQDRYSGNTIYF
TGCGCCAGCAGCCAAGACAGGTACTCTGGAAACACCATATATTTT
>-|TRBJ2-7|TRBV7-2|-
CASSERYEQYF
TGTGCCAGCAGCGAGCGATACGAGCAGTACTTC
>-|TRBJ2-2|TRBV4-2|TRBD1
CASSQDRDRGSGELFF
TGTGCCAGCAGCCAAGATCGCGACAGGGGGTCCGGGGAGCTGTTTTTT
>once|TRBJ1-2|TRBV7-2|TRBD1
CASSTRTGVGYTF
TGTGCCAGCAGCACAAGGACAGGGGTCGGCTACACCTTC
>-|TRBJ2-3|TRBV7-9|TRBD2
CASSPGGAGADTQYF
TGTGCCAGCAGCCCGGGCGGCGCGGGAGCAGATACGCAGTATTTT
>-|TRBJ1-2|TRBV6-5|TRBD1
CASSVTAGGYGYTF
TGTGCCAGCAGCGTTACTGCAGGGGGCTATGGCTACACCTTC
>-|TRBJ1-1|TRBV19|-
CASSIDLGQNTEAFF
TGTGCCAGTAGTATAGATTTGGGGCAGAACACTGAAGCTTTCTTT
>-|TRBJ2-7|TRBV18|TRBD2
CASSPLDSGYEQYF
TGTGCCAGCTCACCCCTGGATAGCGGGTACGAGCAGTACTTC
>-|TRBJ1-5|TRBV6-1|-
CASSVGGTGSNQPQHF
TGTGCCAGCAGTGTGGGGGGTACCGGGAGCAATCAGCCCCAGCATTTT
>-|TRBJ2-7|TRBV2|-
CASGEQGVRYEQYF
TGTGCCAGCGGGGAACAGGGAGTCCGCTACGAGCAGTACTTC
>-|TRBJ2-1|TRBV15|TRBD2
CATSIAGGSYNEQFF
TGTGCCACCAGTATAGCGGGAGGTTCCTACAATGAGCAGTTCTTC
>-|TRBJ1-5|TRBV4-1|-
CASSQVQGSQPQHF
TGCGCCAGCAGCCAAGTACAGGGAAGTCAGCCCCAGCATTTT
>-|TRBJ1-2|TRBV5-6|-
CASSLVGGAGNYGYTF
TGTGCCAGCAGCTTGGTAGGGGGGGCAGGTAACTATGGCTACACCTTC
>-|TRBJ2-5|TRBV13|TRBD1
CASSSQGAGETQYF
TGTGCCAGCAGCTCTCAGGGGGCTGGAGAGACCCAGTACTTC
>once|TRBJ2-7|TRBV6-5|TRBD1
CASSYRDRASYEQYF
TGTGCCAGCAGTTACCGGGACAGGGCATCCTACGAGCAGTACTTC
>-|TRBJ2-7|TRBV6-6|TRBD1
CARGEGGTGFYREQYF
TGTGCCAGAGGGGAGGGGGGGACAGGGTTTTATCGCGAGCAGTACTTC
>once|TRBJ2-1|TRBV7-9|TRBD2
CASSLVRGGPNEQFF
TGTGCCAGCAGCTTGGTGCGGGGGGGCCCTAATGAGCAGTTCTTC
>once|TRBJ1-1|TRBV7-2|-
CASSFGGGGTEAFF
TGTGCCAGCAGCTTTGGAGGGGGAGGGACTGAAGCTTTCTTT
>-|TRBJ2-7|TRBV6-5|TRBD2
CASSYSASGSYEQYF
TGTGCCAGCAGTTACTCGGCTAGCGGCTCCTACGAGCAGTACTTC
>-|TRBJ1-1|TRBV5-1|TRBD1
CASSSQTGAMNTEAFF
TGCGCCAGCAGCAGTCAGACAGGGGCAATGAACACTGAAGCTTTCTTT
>-|TRBJ1-2|TRBV30|-
CAWIGQTNYGYTF
TGTGCCTGGATAGGACAGACTAACTATGGCTACACCTTC
>-|TRBJ2-3|TRBV5-1|-
CASRNRDPQHTQYF
TGCGCCAGCAGAAACAGGGACCCACAGCATACGCAGTATTTT
>once|TRBJ1-5|TRBV2|-
CASGRSNQPQHF
TGTGCCAGCGGCAGGAGCAATCAGCCCCAGCATTTT
>once|TRBJ2-3|TRBV7-9|TRBD1
CASSSGTGGPDTQYF
TGTGCCAGCAGCTCTGGGACAGGGGGCCCAGATACGCAGTATTTT
>-|TRBJ1-1|TRBV29-1|-
CSVATQTGNTEAFF
TGCAGCGTTGCCACCCAGACGGGGAACACTGAAGCTTTCTTT
>-|TRBJ1-1|TRBV7-8|TRBD1
CASSPLQGRTEAFF
TGTGCCAGCAGCCCCTTACAGGGGAGGACTGAAGCTTTCTTT
>-|TRBJ2-3|TRBV10-3|TRBD1
CASTETPGTEDTQYF
TGTGCCAGCACAGAGACCCCGGGGACAGAAGATACGCAGTATTTT
>-|TRBJ1-1|TRBV7-8|-
CASSYNAGYTEAFF
TGTGCCAGCAGCTATAACGCGGGGTACACTGAAGCTTTCTTT
>-|TRBJ1-1|TRBV2|TRBD1
CASSEQLDRVGAFF
TGTGCCAGCAGCGAACAACTAGACAGGGTCGGAGCTTTCTTT
>-|TRBJ2-5|TRBV7-2|TRBD2
CASSTSGGAAETQYF
TGTGCCAGCAGTACTAGCGGGGGGGCGGCGGAGACCCAGTACTTC
>-|TRBJ2-3|TRBV29-1|-
CSVARQDTQYF
TGCAGCGTTGCCCGACAGGATACGCAGTATTTT
>-|TRBJ2-7|TRBV4-3|-
CASSQVIGYEQYF
TGCGCCAGCAGCCAGGTCATCGGCTACGAGCAGTACTTC
>-|TRBJ1-1|TRBV6-1|TRBD1
CASSHTGGTGSAFF
TGTGCCAGCAGTCATACAGGCGGGACAGGGTCGGCTTTCTTT